The 18 T cell receptor beta chains below were found in one sample sequenced in a study of blood T cell repertoires in COVID-19. TCRdb keeps only in-frame clones here, not all; method: immunoSEQ multiplex PCR. The table records about 97,000 clones, roughly 84% of them present only once. Sequencing input: peripheral blood. The receptors here all came from a human donor in a cohort sampled during active COVID-19.

The chain links TRBV4-1 to TRBJ1-4; D is uncertain. V lost 0 bases and J 3 bases, leaving 8 bases between the germline ends. Germline values: CDR1 MGHRA, CDR2 YSYEKL. CDR3 length: 15 residues. This CDR3 reads CASSQEWAPNEKLFF. The DNA of the CDR3 is TGCGCCAGCAGCCAAGAGTGGGCGCCTAATGAAAAACTGTTTTTT.

The chain uses TRBV18 and TRBJ2-7; 9 bases are shared with TRBD1. Germline CDR1 reads KGHSH; CDR2 reads LQKENI. The trim removed 2 bases at V and 4 bases at J, leaving 9 bases unmatched. The CDR3 covers 16 residues. The CDR3 DNA reads TGTGCCAGCTCACCAAGAGGGACAGGGCCGCCTTACGAGCAGTACTTC. Residues: CASSPRGTGPPYEQYF.

The chain links TRBV27 to TRBJ2-7, with 7 positions matching TRBD1. Unmatched junction bases numbered 2, after V lost 3 bases and J lost 0 bases. The CDR3 extends over 14 amino acids. Germline CDR1 and CDR2: MNHEY and SMNVEV (reference sequence). The CDR3: CASSLTGSSYEQYF. In nucleotides, the CDR3 is TGTGCCAGCAGTTTGACAGGGAGCTCCTACGAGCAGTACTTC.

The V gene is TRBV9, the J gene TRBJ1-1, with unresolved D. The V end lost 6 bases, the J end lost 2 bases, and 17 bases lay between the germline ends. The CDR3 is 15 amino acids. Germline CDR1 is SGDLS and CDR2 is YYNGEE. CDR3 amino acids: CASTTGRNRNTEAFF. The CDR3 DNA reads TGTGCCAGCACCACCGGTCGGAACAGAAACACTGAAGCTTTCTTT.

This chain joins TRBV9 and TRBJ2-5, with D possibly being TRBD1 (6 bases). The germline V and J ends were trimmed by 2 bases and 3 bases, with 8 bases remaining between them. The CDR3 runs to 13 residues. Germline CDR1 and CDR2: SGDLS and YYNGEE. The CDR3 DNA follows: TGTGCCAGCAGCGTCCCAGGGGAAGAGACCCAGTACTTC. It specifies CASSVPGEETQYF.

The chain recombines TRBV13 with TRBJ2-3, with 8 bases that match TRBD2. The CDR3 runs to 16 residues. Germline loops: CDR1 PRHDT, CDR2 FYEKMQ (reference sequence). J gave up 0 bases and V 4 bases, and 6 bases lay outside the gene matches. DNA for the CDR3: TGTGCCAGCAGCTCGAAGCGGGGGCCAAGCACAGATACGCAGTATTTT. As protein: CASSSKRGPSTDTQYF. Using reference TRBV13 and TRBJ2-3 for the parts outside the CDR3, the full variable domain is AAGVIQSPRHLIKEKRETATLKCYPIPRHDTVYWYQQGPGQDPQFLISFYEKMQSDKGSIPDRFSAQQFSDYHSELNMSSLELGDSALYFCASSSKRGPSTDTQYFGPGTRLTVL.

V is TRBV7-3 and J is TRBJ2-5, with TRBD2 identical over 11 bases. The length of the CDR3 is 15 residues. V shed 6 bases, J shed 4 bases, and the junction held 7 bases outside the gene matches. The germline V gene has CDR1 SGHTA and CDR2 FQGTGA. The CDR3 nucleotides read TGTGCCAGCAGTTTTAGCGGGGGGGCCGGAGAGACCCAGTACTTC. As protein: CASSFSGGAGETQYF.

This chain joins TRBV11-3 and TRBJ1-1; no firm D call. The CDR3 is 14 amino acids. Trimming pared 5 bases from V and 3 bases from J, leaving 13 bases between. Germline V gives CDR1 SGHNT, CDR2 YENEEA. CDR3 residues: CASSRPDTDTEAFF. The CDR3 nucleotides read TGTGCCAGCAGCAGGCCTGACACGGACACTGAAGCTTTCTTT.

The chain recombines TRBV27 with TRBJ2-2; 13 bases are a match to TRBD2. Germline V CDR1 and CDR2: MNHEY, SMNVEV (reference sequence). Germline trimming cut 4 bases from V and 7 bases from J; bases unmatched to any gene: 9. The CDR3 is 17 amino acids. CDR3 residues: CASSSPTSGGRGGELFF. The DNA of the CDR3 is TGTGCCAGCAGTTCGCCGACTAGCGGGGGGCGGGGCGGGGAGCTGTTTTTT.

The V call is TRBV6-5, the J call TRBJ1-2, with 8 bases fitting TRBD1. V was pared by 4 bases and J by 2 bases, with 6 bases of the junction left unmatched. Germline V gene data show CDR1 as MNHEY and CDR2 as SVGAGI. The CDR3 is 15 amino acids. The CDR3 nucleotides are TGTGCCAGCAGTTCCAGGGGGCAGGGGAACTATGGCTACACCTTC. This encodes CASSSRGQGNYGYTF.

This chain links TRBV11-3 with TRBJ2-7; 8 nucleotides agree with TRBD2. Trimming took 4 bases from V and 3 from J; bases not matched to a gene: 5. The CDR3 extends over 14 amino acids. Germline values: CDR1 SGHNT, CDR2 YENEEA. The DNA of the CDR3 is TGTGCCAGCAGCTCCGGGGGGGCTATCTACGAGCAGTACTTC. The encoded protein is CASSSGGAIYEQYF.

This rearrangement joins TRBV29-1 to TRBJ2-5; D is unclear. CDR1 is SQVTM and CDR2 is ANQGSEA in the germline V gene. V was clipped by 8 bases and J by 0 bases, with 13 bases between them. This CDR3 region has 13 residues. The CDR3 spells CSSVTAYQETQYF. In DNA form, the CDR3 reads TGCAGCTCGGTGACTGCGTACCAAGAGACCCAGTACTTC.

V gene TRBV5-1 combines with J gene TRBJ2-7; the match to TRBD1 covers 8 bases. CDR1 and CDR2 (germline): SGHRS, YFSETQ. The CDR3 totals 14 residues. Trimming at V came to 0 bases and at J to 4 bases, leaving 3 bases not matched to a gene. This CDR3 reads CASSLGQGWYEQYF. The CDR3 region has the DNA TGCGCCAGCAGCTTGGGACAGGGGTGGTACGAGCAGTACTTC.

This clone was counted between two and nine times. The chain couples TRBV28 to TRBJ1-3, with no clear D. The germline V and J ends were trimmed by 6 bases and 2 bases, with 5 bases remaining between them. This CDR3 is built from 12 residues. Looked up from germline, CDR1 is MDHEN and CDR2 is SYDVKM. The CDR3 DNA reads TGTGCCAGCAGCGACACTGGAAACACCATATATTTT. It is translated as CASSDTGNTIYF.

The chain uses TRBV16 and TRBJ1-2; 8 bases are a match to TRBD1. This CDR3 is built from 14 residues. V trimming: 2 bases; J trimming: 8 bases; junction bases outside the gene matches: 7. Germline V gene data show CDR1 as KGHSY and CDR2 as FQNENV. This CDR3 reads CASSQITGGGGYTF. Here the CDR3 DNA reads TGTGCCAGCAGCCAAATAACAGGGGGTGGAGGCTACACCTTC. Based on the CDR3 plus reference TRBV16 and TRBJ1-2, the full variable domain is GEEVAQTPKHLVRGEGQKAKLYCAPIKGHSYVFWYQQVLKNEFKFLISFQNENVFDETGMPKERFSAKCLPNSPCSLEIQATKLEDSAVYFCASSQITGGGGYTFGSGTRLTVV.

This clone was observed a handful of times. The rearrangement joins TRBV18 to TRBJ1-5, with 8 bases fitting TRBD1. This CDR3 comprises 15 residues. V dropped 3 bases and J dropped 7; count of bases not matched to a gene: 8. Germline CDR1 is KGHSH and CDR2 is LQKENI. The CDR3 bases are TGTGCCAGCTCACCTCCAGGGGGCTTAGGACAGCCCCAGCATTTT. Its protein product is CASSPPGGLGQPQHF.

The V gene is TRBV11-1, the J gene TRBJ1-1; D uncertain. Germline V gives CDR1 SGHAT, CDR2 FQDESV (reference sequence). The CDR3 consists of 15 residues. Trimming left V 2 bases short and J 4 bases short, with 14 bases between. In DNA, the CDR3 is TGTGCCAGCAGCTTAAAACCTCAGTCGGGCACTGAAGCTTTCTTT. Translation gives CASSLKPQSGTEAFF.

This clone has just a few counts. The V and J genes are TRBV2 and TRBJ2-7; 8 bases are shared with TRBD1. The CDR3 has 16 residues. The trim removed 4 bases at V and 0 bases at J, leaving 8 bases unmatched. Germline CDR1 reads SNHLY; CDR2 reads FYNNEI. This chain's CDR3 is CASSVPPGGLSYEQYF. For the CDR3, the DNA is TGTGCCAGCAGTGTACCCCCAGGGGGCCTCTCCTACGAGCAGTACTTC.